The sequence of this T cell receptor (beta chain) was determined in a study of T cell repertoires in cytomegalovirus infection. The overall study: As its CMV epitopes, the study selected recently identified HLA-C-restricted and well-studied HLA-B-restricted targets. A matching HLA type, together with CMV infection, was signaled by public TCR beta signatures.

Study-wide results and limits: HLA-C-restricted, CMV-specific TCR beta clonotypes were dominant ex vivo. There were carriers of CMV plus the relevant HLA, and cumulative public TCR beta family frequency identified them.

About this clonotype: Its antigen is not identified.

This CDR3 has 14 residues. V gave up 3 bases and J gave up 2 bases; unmatched junction bases: 1. The germline V gene has CDR1 SGHVS and CDR2 FNYEAQ. One entry per CDR3 protein, called by TCRdb with MiXCR from the reads. The sample records hundreds of thousands of distinct CDR3 sequences, under 55% being singletons. J is TRBJ2-3 and V is TRBV7-6, with TRBD2 matching 8 bases. This specimen was cultured PBMCs, taken from culture after CMV antigen stimulation. This receptor was obtained from a human donor in good health (CMV status not recorded). Some clones in this sample may be carry-over from other donors' samples. CDR3 nucleotides: TGTGCCAGCAGCTTCGGGGGGGACACAGATACGCAGTATTTT. Translated: CASSFGGDTDTQYF. Based on the CDR3 plus reference TRBV7-6 and TRBJ2-3, the full variable domain is GAGVSQSPRYKVTKRGQDVALRCDPISGHVSLYWYRQALGQGPEFLTYFNYEAQQDKSGLPNDRFSAERPEGSISTLTIQRTEQRDSAMYRCASSFGGDTDTQYFGPGTRLTVL.